These 17 T cell receptor beta chains came from one sample sequenced in a study of blood T cell repertoires in COVID-19. Assay: immunoSEQ multiplex PCR; the TCRdb copy retains only in-frame clones and omits some. The data contain about 380,000 clones, approximately 90% of them singletons. The sample consisted of PBMCs or T cells enriched from blood (not recorded which). These receptors all come from a woman under 30 who had recovered from COVID-19.

The chain has TRBV2 and TRBJ1-2, with D perhaps TRBD1 (5 bases). Germline CDR1 and CDR2: SNHLY and FYNNEI. The CDR3 contains 12 residues. Trimming pared 7 bases from V and 5 bases from J, leaving 11 bases between. Here the CDR3 reads CASTGGEYGYTF. The CDR3 region has the DNA TGTGCCAGCACGGGGGGGGAATATGGCTACACCTTC.

This clone was seen just once. V is TRBV30 and J is TRBJ2-1, with a tentative D call TRBD2 (5 bases). The CDR3 has 15 amino acids. Trimming pared 0 bases from V and 4 bases from J, leaving 13 bases between. Germline CDR1 is GTSNPN and CDR2 is SVGIG (reference sequence). The CDR3 nucleotides read TGTGCCTGGAGTGTTGAGGGAGCGTTATACAATGAGCAGTTCTTC. Its translation: CAWSVEGALYNEQFF.

The rearrangement joins TRBV19 to TRBJ1-5; D is perhaps TRBD1 (6 bases). The CDR3 is made up of 16 amino acids. Trimming pared 7 bases from V and 0 bases from J, leaving 16 bases between. CDR1 is LNHDA and CDR2 is SQIVND in the germline V gene (reference sequence). The CDR3 region is CASTLQGGYSNQPQHF. CDR3 nucleotides: TGTGCCAGTACCCTACAAGGGGGTTATAGCAATCAGCCCCAGCATTTT.

The chain recombines TRBV7-2 with TRBJ1-6; TRBD1 is a possible D gene (5 bases). The CDR3 runs to 17 residues. V was cut by 7 bases and J by 0 bases, with 16 bases left in between. Germline V lookup: CDR1 SGHTA, CDR2 FQGNSA. DNA of the CDR3: TGTGCCAGCACCCTCCGCAGGGAAAGCTCCTATAATTCACCCCTCCACTTT. It translates to CASTLRRESSYNSPLHF.

The gene calls are TRBV6-2 or TRBV6-3 and TRBJ1-6; D is perhaps TRBD1 (6 bases). Germline assignment: CDR1 MNHEY and CDR2 SVGEGT. Trimming took 2 bases from V and 10 from J, leaving 12 bases between them. This CDR3 region has 14 residues. CDR3 in DNA: TGTGCCAGCAGTTACCTACAGGGCTCATCACCCCTCCACTTT. Amino acids: CASSYLQGSSPLHF.

This clone was recorded only once. The chain recombines TRBV6-5 with TRBJ1-1, with D possibly TRBD1 on 6 matching bases. CDR3 length: 15 residues. Trimming pared 0 bases from V and 3 bases from J, leaving 11 bases between. CDR1 and CDR2 from the germline V gene are MNHEY and SVGAGI. CDR3 in amino acids: CASSYSFRGDTEAFF. CDR3 bases: TGTGCCAGCAGTTACTCTTTCAGGGGCGACACTGAAGCTTTCTTT.

This chain connects TRBV5-1 to TRBJ2-2; 10 bases fit TRBD2. The ends lost 4 bases at V and 3 bases at J; junction bases unmatched: 6. From germline, CDR1 is SGHRS and CDR2 YFSETQ. The length of the CDR3 is 16 residues. DNA of the CDR3: TGCGCCAGCAGCAAGGACGGGACTAGCGACACCGGGGAGCTGTTTTTT. Translation: CASSKDGTSDTGELFF.

The CDR3 loop is CASRTGWDGYTF. The CDR3 nucleotides read TGTGCCAGTAGGACAGGTTGGGATGGCTACACCTTC. The V and J genes are TRBV19 and TRBJ1-2, with D maybe TRBD1 (6 bases). CDR1 and CDR2 from the germline V gene are LNHDA and SQIVND (reference sequence). Trimming removed 6 bases at V and 6 bases at J, with 11 bases between. CDR3 length: 12 amino acids.

V usage is TRBV24-1 and J usage is TRBJ2-3; 13 bases agree with TRBD2. J gave up 7 bases and V 7 bases, and 7 bases lay outside the gene matches. The CDR3 has 15 residues. Germline V gene lookup returns CDR1 KGHDR and CDR2 SFDVKD. The CDR3 reads CATSGTSGTPYTQYF. For the CDR3, the DNA is TGTGCCACCAGCGGGACTAGCGGGACCCCGTATACGCAGTATTTT.

The chain is built from TRBV5-1 and TRBJ2-7; D gene unclear. Trimming took 0 bases from V and 5 from J, leaving 3 bases between them. The germline V gene has CDR1 SGHRS and CDR2 YFSETQ. The CDR3 extends over 11 amino acids. The DNA of the CDR3 is TGCGCCAGCAGCTTGGATAACGAGCAGTACTTC. Translated: CASSLDNEQYF. Full variable domain (outside the CDR3, taken from reference TRBV5-1 and TRBJ2-7): KAGVTQTPRYLIKTRGQQVTLSCSPISGHRSVSWYQQTPGQGLQFLFEYFSETQRNKGNFPGRFSGRQFSNSRSEMNVSTLELGDSALYLCASSLDNEQYFGPGTRLTVT.

The V call is TRBV11-2, the J call TRBJ1-6; TRBD1 is a possible D gene (5 bases). The CDR3 has 15 residues. The germline V gene has CDR1 SGHAT and CDR2 FQNNGV. The V gene lost 5 bases and the J gene lost 6 bases, with 14 bases spanning the gap. The CDR3 sequence: CASSPRVLTNSPLHF. DNA for the CDR3: TGTGCCAGCAGCCCCAGGGTACTTACTAATTCACCCCTCCACTTT.

The genes are TRBV2 and TRBJ1-4, with TRBD1 matching over 7 bases. Germline V gives CDR1 SNHLY, CDR2 FYNNEI. The ends lost 6 bases at V and 4 bases at J; junction bases unmatched: 5. The CDR3 sequence is 14 residues long. The chain's CDR3 is CASSPGQSNEKLFF. The CDR3 coding sequence is TGTGCCAGCAGCCCGGGACAGAGTAATGAAAAACTGTTTTTT.

This clone was recorded a few times. This chain joins TRBV6-1 and TRBJ1-2; tentatively, D is TRBD1 (6 bases). V was shortened by 1 base and J by 4 bases, with 10 bases between the two germline ends. Germline V gene data show CDR1 as MNHNS and CDR2 as SASEGT. This CDR3 spans 14 amino acids. For the CDR3, the DNA is TGTGCCAGCAGTGAAGAGGCAGGGGCCTATGGCTACACCTTC. This codes for CASSEEAGAYGYTF.

In its sample, this clone was seen once. The chain links TRBV5-6 to TRBJ1-2; 9 positions agree with TRBD1. CDR3 size: 14 residues. Germline-derived CDR1 and CDR2 are SGHDT and YYEEEE. V shed 2 bases, J shed 9 bases, and the junction held 8 bases outside the gene matches. The CDR3 spells CASSFRDRDLRYTF. The CDR3 coding sequence is TGTGCCAGCAGCTTCCGGGACAGGGATCTCCGCTACACCTTC.

CDR3 DNA: TGTGCCAGCAGCCCGGGACAGGGAGTCGTAGCTTTCTTT. Its translation: CASSPGQGVVAFF. The gene calls are TRBV9 and TRBJ1-1, with 9 bases aligning to TRBD1. The CDR3 length is 13 residues. In germline, CDR1 is SGDLS, CDR2 YYNGEE. V was clipped by 4 bases and J by 10 bases; unmatched bases: 8.

The chain carries TRBV11-1 and TRBJ2-5; 9 nucleotides align to TRBD2. The ends lost 3 bases at V and 4 bases at J; junction bases unmatched: 3. This CDR3 is built from 14 residues. Germline CDR1 is SGHAT and CDR2 is FQDESV (reference sequence). The CDR3: CASSLGTSRETQYF. The CDR3 DNA is TGTGCCAGCAGCTTGGGGACTAGCAGAGAGACCCAGTACTTC.

V and J are TRBV9 and TRBJ2-7, with 12 nucleotides matching TRBD2. The CDR3 spans 15 residues. Germline trimming cut 3 bases from V and 3 bases from J; bases unmatched to any gene: 4. Germline V gene lookup returns CDR1 SGDLS and CDR2 YYNGEE. The CDR3 loop reads CASSGGTSGRYEQYF. For the CDR3, the DNA is TGTGCCAGCAGCGGGGGGACTAGCGGGCGCTACGAGCAGTACTTC.